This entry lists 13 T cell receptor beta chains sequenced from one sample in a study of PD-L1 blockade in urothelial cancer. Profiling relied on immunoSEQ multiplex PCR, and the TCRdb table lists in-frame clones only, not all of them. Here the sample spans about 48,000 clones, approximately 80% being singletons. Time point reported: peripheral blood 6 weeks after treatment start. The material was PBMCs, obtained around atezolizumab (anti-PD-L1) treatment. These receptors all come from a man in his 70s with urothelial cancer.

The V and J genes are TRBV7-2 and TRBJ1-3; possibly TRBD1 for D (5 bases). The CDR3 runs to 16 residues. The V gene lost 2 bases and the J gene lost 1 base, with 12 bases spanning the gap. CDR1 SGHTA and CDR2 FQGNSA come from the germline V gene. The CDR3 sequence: CASSLSGARSGNTIYF. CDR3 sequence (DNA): TGTGCCAGCAGCTTAAGTGGGGCGCGGTCTGGAAACACCATATATTTT.

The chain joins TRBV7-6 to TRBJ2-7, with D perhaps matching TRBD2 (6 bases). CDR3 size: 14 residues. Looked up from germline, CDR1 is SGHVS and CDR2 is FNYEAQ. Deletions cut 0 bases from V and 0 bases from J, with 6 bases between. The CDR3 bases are TGTGCCAGCAGCTTAGCGGAGGGCTCCTACGAGCAGTACTTC. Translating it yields CASSLAEGSYEQYF.

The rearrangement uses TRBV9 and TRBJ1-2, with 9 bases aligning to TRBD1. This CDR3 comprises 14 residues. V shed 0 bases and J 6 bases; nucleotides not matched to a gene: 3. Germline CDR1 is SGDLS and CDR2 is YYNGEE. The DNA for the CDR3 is TGTGCCAGCAGCGTAGAGGGACAGGGACATGGCTACACCTTC. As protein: CASSVEGQGHGYTF.

CDR3 region: CASSLERGLGPGYGYTF. The CDR3 nucleotides are TGTGCCAGCAGCTTAGAAAGGGGGCTTGGCCCTGGCTATGGCTACACCTTC. The V and J genes are TRBV7-8 and TRBJ1-2, with 7 bases aligning to TRBD1. V shed 1 base, J shed 4 bases, and the junction held 12 bases outside the gene matches. This CDR3 is 17 amino acids long. Germline loops: CDR1 SGHVS, CDR2 FQNEAQ.

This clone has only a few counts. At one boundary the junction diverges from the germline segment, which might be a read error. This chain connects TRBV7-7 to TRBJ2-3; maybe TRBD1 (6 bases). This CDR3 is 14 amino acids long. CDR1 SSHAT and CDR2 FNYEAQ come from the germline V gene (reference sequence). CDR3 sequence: CASSPGASTDTQYF. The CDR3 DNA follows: TGTGCTAGCAGTCCAGGGGCTAGCACAGATACGCAGTATTTT.

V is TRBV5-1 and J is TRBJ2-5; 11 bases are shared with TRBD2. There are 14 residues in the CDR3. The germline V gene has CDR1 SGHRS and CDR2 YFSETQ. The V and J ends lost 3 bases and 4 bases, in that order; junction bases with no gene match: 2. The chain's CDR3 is CASSSGTSGETQYF. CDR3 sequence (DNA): TGCGCCAGCAGCTCAGGGACTAGCGGAGAGACCCAGTACTTC.

CDR3 in DNA: TGTGCCAGTTCAGGGGGCCTCACAGATACGCAGTATTTT. Residues: CASSGGLTDTQYF. This chain connects TRBV19 to TRBJ2-3, with 8 positions matching TRBD1. The CDR3 sequence is 13 residues long. CDR1 LNHDA and CDR2 SQIVND come from the germline V gene (reference sequence). The J segment lost 2 bases and the V segment lost 8 bases, leaving 3 bases of the junction unmatched. Looking up the rest from reference TRBV19 and TRBJ2-3 gives the full variable domain: DGGITQSPKYLFRKEGQNVTLSCEQNLNHDAMYWYRQDPGQGLRLIYYSQIVNDFQKGDIAEGYSVSREKKESFPLTVTSAQKNPTAFYLCASSGGLTDTQYFGPGTRLTVL.

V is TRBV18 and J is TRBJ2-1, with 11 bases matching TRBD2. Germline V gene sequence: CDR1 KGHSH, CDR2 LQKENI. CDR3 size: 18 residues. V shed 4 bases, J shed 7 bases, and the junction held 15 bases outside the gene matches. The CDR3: CASSLQPLAGGPVNEQFF. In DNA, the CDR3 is TGTGCCAGCTCACTCCAGCCTCTAGCGGGAGGTCCGGTAAATGAGCAGTTCTTC.

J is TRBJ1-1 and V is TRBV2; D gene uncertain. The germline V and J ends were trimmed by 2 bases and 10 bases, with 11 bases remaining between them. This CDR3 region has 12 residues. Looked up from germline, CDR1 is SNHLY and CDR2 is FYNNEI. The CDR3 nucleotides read TGTGCCAGCAGTGAAAGGGAGTTCTCAGCTTTCTTT. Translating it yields CASSEREFSAFF.

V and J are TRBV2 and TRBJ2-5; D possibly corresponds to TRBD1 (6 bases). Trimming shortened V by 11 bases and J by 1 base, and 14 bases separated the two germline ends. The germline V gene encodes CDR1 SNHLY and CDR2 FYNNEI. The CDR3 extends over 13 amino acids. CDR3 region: CASYWDTQETQYF. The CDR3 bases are TGTGCCTCTTACTGGGACACCCAAGAGACCCAGTACTTC.

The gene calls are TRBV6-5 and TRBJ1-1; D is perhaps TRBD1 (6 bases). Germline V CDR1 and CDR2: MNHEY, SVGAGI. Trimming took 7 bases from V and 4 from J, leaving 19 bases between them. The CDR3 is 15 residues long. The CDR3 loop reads CASIGTGPGGTEAFF. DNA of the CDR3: TGTGCCAGCATTGGAACAGGGCCGGGGGGCACTGAAGCTTTCTTT.

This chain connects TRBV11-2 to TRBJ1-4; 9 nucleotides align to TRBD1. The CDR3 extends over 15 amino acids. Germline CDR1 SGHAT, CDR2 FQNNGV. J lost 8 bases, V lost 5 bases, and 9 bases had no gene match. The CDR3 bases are TGTGCCAGCAGCCCTACAGGGGGCGCAGGGGAAAAACTGTTTTTT. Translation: CASSPTGGAGEKLFF.

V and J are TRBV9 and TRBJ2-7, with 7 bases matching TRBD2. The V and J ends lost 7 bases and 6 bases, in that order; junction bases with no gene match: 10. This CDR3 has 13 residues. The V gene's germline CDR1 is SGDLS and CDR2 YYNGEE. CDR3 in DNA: TGTGCCAGCGGGAGGGGCAGGATGGGCGAGCAGTACTTC. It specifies CASGRGRMGEQYF.